The 23 T cell receptor beta chains presented below share a single source sample, sequenced in a study of cytomegalovirus exposure and HLA in healthy donors. PCR used 60 Vbeta primers and 13 Jbeta primers. TCRdb keeps only in-frame clones here, not all; method: immunoSEQ multiplex PCR. The sample comprises over 95,000 clones, more than 75% of which are singletons, and about 12% rests with the top ten. Source material: PBMCs. The source of these receptors is a middle-aged woman in good health and CMV-seropositive.

The chain has TRBV2 and TRBJ1-6; perhaps TRBD1 as D (6 bases). Trimming left V 5 bases short and J 8 bases short, with 16 bases between. The CDR3 sequence is 15 residues long. CDR1 is SNHLY and CDR2 is FYNNEI in the germline V gene. This chain's CDR3 is CASSPHTGFDSPLHF. In DNA form, the CDR3 reads TGTGCCAGCAGTCCGCATACAGGGTTTGATTCACCCCTCCACTTT.

This clone has only one observation. The chain combines TRBV5-6 with TRBJ1-2; 9 bases fit TRBD1. J was trimmed by 2 bases and V by 1 base; bases with no gene match: 6. Germline V CDR1 and CDR2: SGHDT, YYEEEE. The CDR3 sequence is 16 residues long. CDR3 in DNA: TGTGCCAGCAGCTTGCCGGGACAGGGTACGAACTATGGCTACACCTTC. Protein product: CASSLPGQGTNYGYTF.

This clone was observed a handful of times. The rearrangement uses TRBV2 and TRBJ1-2; weak D call: TRBD1 (6 bases). The germline V gene has CDR1 SNHLY and CDR2 FYNNEI. The CDR3 extends over 14 amino acids. V dropped 6 bases and J dropped 2 bases, with 13 bases sitting between them. The DNA of the CDR3 is TGTGCCAGCAGCAAGGGGCAGGGGAACTATGGCTACACCTTC. This encodes CASSKGQGNYGYTF.

This chain uses TRBV20-1 with TRBJ1-1, with 9 bases fitting TRBD1. Germline V gives CDR1 DFQATT, CDR2 SNEGSKA (reference sequence). The length of the CDR3 is 11 residues. V was clipped by 6 bases and J by 10 bases; unmatched bases: 6. The CDR3 is CSATGGRGAFF. In nucleotides, the CDR3 is TGCAGTGCCACAGGGGGCCGTGGAGCTTTCTTT.

The chain uses TRBV4-1 and TRBJ1-1; 9 bases are shared with TRBD1. J gave up 4 bases and V 0 bases, and 9 bases lay outside the gene matches. The germline V gene has CDR1 MGHRA and CDR2 YSYEKL. CDR3 length equals 17 residues. The CDR3 nucleotides read TGCGCCAGCAGCCAAGATCTCGGGACAGGGAGGGGCACTGAAGCTTTCTTT. It encodes CASSQDLGTGRGTEAFF.

The chain employs TRBV2 and TRBJ1-1; possibly TRBD1 for D (6 bases). Deletions cut 10 bases from V and 2 bases from J, with 20 bases between. The CDR3 length is 15 residues. Germline V gene lookup returns CDR1 SNHLY and CDR2 FYNNEI. As DNA, the CDR3 is TGTGCCACCATCCCCCAGGACAGTTTAAACACTGAAGCTTTCTTT. Its protein is CATIPQDSLNTEAFF.

This sequence joins TRBV4-1 and TRBJ1-2, with a weak D call TRBD1 (6 bases). Trimming pared 0 bases from V and 8 bases from J, leaving 10 bases between. Germline CDR1 MGHRA, CDR2 YSYEKL. There are 13 residues in the CDR3. CDR3 residues: CASSQDKGDGYTF. For the CDR3, the DNA is TGCGCCAGCAGCCAAGATAAGGGGGACGGCTACACCTTC.

This chain uses TRBV10-1 with TRBJ2-3, with D possibly being TRBD2 (6 bases). The CDR3 extends over 17 amino acids. V lost 3 bases, J lost 0 bases, and 16 bases lay in between. The germline gives CDR1 WNHNN, CDR2 SYGVQD (reference sequence). The CDR3 DNA follows: TGCGCCAGCAGTGATGCGGCGGGGATAACTAGCACAGATACGCAGTATTTT. Translated: CASSDAAGITSTDTQYF.

The chain employs TRBV5-1 and TRBJ2-7; 7 bases match TRBD1. Looked up from germline, CDR1 is SGHRS and CDR2 is YFSETQ. The CDR3 has 15 amino acids. J gave up 0 bases and V 4 bases, and 7 bases lay outside the gene matches. The CDR3 is CASSPGQASSYEQYF. For the CDR3, the DNA is TGCGCCAGCAGCCCCGGACAGGCTAGCTCCTACGAGCAGTACTTC.

The rearrangement uses TRBV10-3 and TRBJ1-6; possibly TRBD1 for D (5 bases). Germline values: CDR1 ENHRY, CDR2 SYGVKD. Between the trimmed V and J ends, which lost 8 bases and 10 bases, there was a span of 15 bases. This CDR3 is 13 amino acids long. The CDR3 reads CAIGGANQSPLHF. CDR3 DNA: TGTGCCATCGGAGGGGCAAACCAGTCACCCCTCCACTTT.

This clone appeared once. The rearrangement joins TRBV6-1 to TRBJ2-3, with 10 nucleotides matching TRBD1. CDR3 length: 15 amino acids. Germline V CDR1 and CDR2: MNHNS, SASEGT. The V segment lost 9 bases and the J segment 6 bases; nucleotides outside the gene matches: 12. CDR3 DNA: TGTGCCAGTCGTGACGACAGGGGGCCTTTCGATACGCAGTATTTT. This gives the protein CASRDDRGPFDTQYF.

This clone came up once. The chain couples TRBV10-3 to TRBJ1-6, with D perhaps TRBD1 (6 bases). The CDR3 is 16 amino acids. CDR1 ENHRY and CDR2 SYGVKD come from the germline V gene. The V end lost 0 bases, the J end lost 7 bases, and 13 bases lay between the germline ends. This CDR3 is CAISESGGAANSPLHF. The CDR3 DNA is TGTGCCATCAGTGAGTCGGGGGGGGCAGCAAATTCACCCCTCCACTTT.

This clone was detected only a few times. J is TRBJ2-3 and V is TRBV19; possible D gene TRBD2, 5 bases. CDR1 and CDR2 (germline): LNHDA, SQIVND (reference sequence). Trimming pared 7 bases from V and 2 bases from J, leaving 16 bases between. The CDR3 length is 15 residues. CDR3 sequence reads: CASTSREIDTDTQYF. In DNA form, the CDR3 reads TGTGCCAGTACCTCGAGGGAGATTGACACAGATACGCAGTATTTT.

This clone was counted between two and nine times. The chain has TRBV5-3 and TRBJ1-5; D is undetermined. TRBV5-3 has ORF status, its function being uncertain. V lost 5 bases, J lost 5 bases, and 11 bases lay in between. This CDR3 has 13 residues. In DNA, the CDR3 is TGTGCCAGAAGAGCGAGTAAGGATCAGCCCCAGCATTTT. This translates into CARRASKDQPQHF.

The chain joins TRBV7-8 to TRBJ2-3, with a possible D match to TRBD2 (6 bases). Trimming removed 5 bases at V and 0 bases at J, with 12 bases between. The CDR3 consists of 15 residues. Looked up from germline, CDR1 is SGHVS and CDR2 is FQNEAQ. This CDR3 is CASSPDRGSTDTQYF. In DNA form, the CDR3 reads TGTGCCAGCAGCCCCGATCGGGGGAGCACAGATACGCAGTATTTT.

This chain joins TRBV7-9 and TRBJ1-2, with D maybe TRBD1 (5 bases). Trimming shortened V by 1 base and J by 4 bases, and 10 bases separated the two germline ends. The CDR3 runs to 14 residues. Germline loops: CDR1 SEHNR, CDR2 FQNEAQ (reference sequence). CDR3 bases: TGTGCCAGCAGCTTAGACGCGGGGGGCTATGGCTACACCTTC. This codes for CASSLDAGGYGYTF.

The CDR3 protein is CASKSNSPLHF. The CDR3 coding sequence is TGTGCCAGCAAATCGAATTCACCCCTCCACTTT. This rearrangement joins TRBV6-6 to TRBJ1-6, with unresolved D. The CDR3 contains 11 residues. Per the germline V gene, CDR1 is MNHNY and CDR2 is SVGAGI (reference sequence). Deletions cut 7 bases from V and 7 bases from J, with 5 bases between.

The V call is TRBV6-5, the J call TRBJ1-6; 11 nucleotides align to TRBD1. Per the germline V gene, CDR1 is MNHEY and CDR2 is SVGAGI. The CDR3 totals 14 residues. Germline trimming cut 7 bases from V and 9 bases from J; bases unmatched to any gene: 5. The CDR3 sequence: CASNRDRGVSPLHF. The CDR3 region has the DNA TGTGCCAGCAATCGGGACAGGGGGGTTTCACCCCTCCACTTT.

The chain couples TRBV9 to TRBJ1-1, with a possible D match to TRBD1 (6 bases). Trimming removed 6 bases from V and 1 base from J, with 16 bases in between. Per germline, CDR1 SGDLS and CDR2 YYNGEE. CDR3 length: 15 amino acids. The CDR3 loop is CASITEGVSNTEAFF. CDR3 nucleotides: TGTGCCAGCATAACCGAGGGGGTTTCGAACACTGAAGCTTTCTTT.

V and J are TRBV30 and TRBJ2-2; possible D gene TRBD1, 6 bases. This CDR3 comprises 15 residues. V was pared by 5 bases and J by 1 base, with 14 bases between. CDR1 GTSNPN and CDR2 SVGIG come from the germline V gene (reference sequence). The CDR3, as DNA: TGTGCCTGGGGATTCGGACAGAGGAACACCGGGGAGCTGTTTTTT. It yields the protein CAWGFGQRNTGELFF. The full variable domain, completed using reference TRBV30 and TRBJ2-2, is SQTIHQWPATLVQPVGSPLSLECTVEGTSNPNLYWYRQAAGRGLQLLFYSVGIGQISSEVPQNLSASRPQDRQFILSSKKLLLSDSGFYLCAWGFGQRNTGELFFGEGSRLTVL.

The gene calls are TRBV11-2 and TRBJ2-2; D remains unclear. The CDR3 has 16 amino acids. Between the trimmed V and J ends, which lost 5 bases and 3 bases, there was a span of 16 bases. Germline CDR1 SGHAT, CDR2 FQNNGV. The CDR3 loop reads CASSVTPGRDTGELFF. The DNA of the CDR3 is TGTGCCAGCAGCGTAACCCCAGGTCGCGACACCGGGGAGCTGTTTTTT.

In its sample, this clone was seen once. The genes are TRBV19 and TRBJ1-1; 7 bases are shared with TRBD1. CDR3 size: 14 residues. Germline V gene data show CDR1 as LNHDA and CDR2 as SQIVND (reference sequence). The J segment lost 4 bases and the V segment lost 10 bases, leaving 12 bases of the junction unmatched. The CDR3 sequence is CATKDRPLGTEAFF. The CDR3 DNA is TGTGCCACCAAGGACAGGCCCCTAGGCACTGAAGCTTTCTTT.

The chain couples TRBV7-9 to TRBJ2-1; TRBD1 might be the D (6 bases). CDR1 and CDR2 (germline): SEHNR, FQNEAQ (reference sequence). There are 15 residues in the CDR3. Trimming cost V 5 bases and J 10 bases, with 21 bases left between them. The CDR3 reads CASSGRFQGRNEQFF. In DNA form, the CDR3 reads TGTGCCAGCAGCGGCCGCTTCCAGGGGCGAAACGAGCAGTTCTTC.